A single sample is the source of the 2 T cell receptor beta chains below, sequenced in a study of regulatory T cells in long-lasting Graves disease. The time point: newly diagnosed GD, antithyroid drugs for less than 3 months. TCR sequences were obtained from RNA taken from PBMCs. Building the TCR beta libraries relied on iRepertoire HTBI primers, and CDR3 regions underwent Arm-PCR. TCRdb re-derived calls from the multiplex PCR reads in MiXCR, one entry per CDR3 protein. The table lists 400,000 to 550,000 distinct CDR3 sequences, over 15% of them singletons. This same sample was also taken into another study, of T cells in Graves' hyperthyroidism and ophthalmopathy.

Sequenced here: peripheral blood mononuclear cells (PBMCs), sampled at new diagnosis, from a patient treated with antithyroid drugs. The receptor source for this set is a woman in her twenties or thirties with Graves disease.

This clonotype was seen more than once but under ten times. The chain combines TRBV9 with TRBJ2-2; D is unresolved. Germline V gives CDR1 SGDLS, CDR2 YYNGEE. The CDR3 runs to 13 residues. Between the trimmed V and J ends, which lost 0 bases and 6 bases, there was a span of 6 bases. The CDR3 reads CASSVDWAGELFF. The CDR3 DNA is TGTGCCAGCAGCGTAGATTGGGCCGGGGAGCTGTTTTTT.

This clonotype was recorded at least ten times. This rearrangement joins TRBV28 to TRBJ2-3; D not certain. The germline V gene has CDR1 MDHEN and CDR2 SYDVKM. Trimming left V 8 bases short and J 2 bases short, with 11 bases between. The CDR3 spans 13 residues. The CDR3 reads CASQQRPTDTQYF. The CDR3 DNA follows: TGTGCCAGCCAGCAAAGGCCCACAGATACGCAGTATTTT.